This T cell receptor (beta chain) appears in the sequencing data of a study of T cells in Graves' hyperthyroidism and ophthalmopathy. Findings of the study overall: Ophthalmopathy, as predicted by the model, came a median about seven months after the prediction.

This clonotype has ten or more counts. Its antigen is as yet unknown. Germline V gene data show CDR1 as MNHEY and CDR2 as SMNVEV (reference sequence). The V end lost 10 bases, the J end lost 7 bases, and 20 bases lay between the germline ends. The CDR3 loop spans 13 amino acids. Researchers amplified the TCR beta CDR3 regions from RNA transcripts. In the first-round RT-PCR of the TCR CDR3, the HTBI primer set was used. Using its own MiXCR run on the multiplex PCR reads, TCRdb lists one record per CDR3 protein. The sample contains 550,000 to 650,000 distinct CDR3 sequences, 14% of which appear only once.

The sequence came from a middle-aged woman with Graves' hyperthyroidism. The chain joins TRBV27 to TRBJ2-7; possibly TRBD2 for D (6 bases). Sample: blood. The CDR3 here is CATPWRVDYEQYF. The DNA for the CDR3 is TGTGCCACTCCGTGGAGGGTAGATTATGAGCAGTACTTC.